One and the same sample provided the 18 T cell receptor beta chains below, sequenced in a study of blood T cell repertoires in COVID-19. This table comes from immunoSEQ multiplex PCR, and its TCRdb copy is limited to in-frame clones, with some not included. The data contain over 140,000 clones, roughly 85% of them singletons. The sequencing sample was made of PBMCs or T cells enriched from blood (not recorded which). These receptors were taken from a woman between 50 and 59 years old who had recovered from COVID-19.

This rearrangement joins TRBV27 to TRBJ1-5; TRBD1 is a possible D gene (5 bases). The CDR3 is 17 residues long. Trimming removed 8 bases from V and 5 bases from J, with 25 bases in between. In germline, CDR1 is MNHEY, CDR2 SMNVEV (reference sequence). The CDR3 is CASSSRVEGDAYQPQHF. CDR3 coding DNA: TGTGCCAGCTCATCTAGGGTGGAAGGGGATGCCTATCAGCCCCAGCATTTT.

This chain connects TRBV21-1 to TRBJ2-3; TRBD2 is the table's D call and was not checked against the DNA. TRBV21-1 is noted as a pseudogene. The CDR3 sequence is 19 residues long. In DNA, the CDR3 is TGTGCCAGCAGCCCCCGTCGGAGGGAGCTCAGCTGGAGCACAGATACGCAGTATTTT. Its translation: CASSPRRRELSWSTDTQYF.

This clone was seen once. This chain uses TRBV7-8 with TRBJ1-2; TRBD1 matches at 10 bases. The V segment lost 4 bases and the J segment 5 bases; nucleotides outside the gene matches: 7. Germline loops: CDR1 SGHVS, CDR2 FQNEAQ. The CDR3 is 15 amino acids. CDR3 in DNA: TGTGCCAGCAGCTATACGGGACAGGGGCCTTATGGCTACACCTTC. Amino acid sequence: CASSYTGQGPYGYTF.

This clone came up once. J is TRBJ1-1 and V is TRBV5-4; D ambiguous. Trimming shortened V by 0 bases and J by 0 bases, and 6 bases separated the two germline ends. CDR3 size: 14 residues. Germline CDR1 reads SGHNT; CDR2 reads YYREEE (reference sequence). CDR3 sequence (DNA): TGTGCCAGCAGCTTGGCCCGGGTGAACACTGAAGCTTTCTTT. Protein product: CASSLARVNTEAFF. The whole variable domain, remainder taken from reference TRBV5-4 and TRBJ1-1, is ETGVTQSPTHLIKTRGQQVTLRCSSQSGHNTVSWYQQALGQGPQFIFQYYREEENGRGNFPPRFSGLQFPNYSSELNVNALELDDSALYLCASSLARVNTEAFFGQGTRLTVV.

The chain joins TRBV6-5 to TRBJ1-1; 7 nucleotides agree with TRBD1. Germline V gene data show CDR1 as MNHEY and CDR2 as SVGAGI. The CDR3 has 14 residues. V was pared by 6 bases and J by 3 bases, with 7 bases of the junction left unmatched. This CDR3 is CASSRTGVDTEAFF. The DNA of the CDR3 is TGTGCCAGCAGCCGTACAGGGGTGGACACTGAAGCTTTCTTT.

V gene TRBV19 combines with J gene TRBJ2-4, with 7 nucleotides matching TRBD2. The CDR3 extends over 16 amino acids. Germline CDR1 is LNHDA and CDR2 is SQIVND (reference sequence). The junction had 9 bases not matched to a gene; V was cut back by 2 bases and J by 5 bases. DNA of the CDR3: TGTGCCAGTAGTATATGGGAAGGGAGGGTCGAAAACATTCAGTACTTC. Protein product: CASSIWEGRVENIQYF.

The chain joins TRBV6-1 to TRBJ1-1, with D maybe TRBD1 (6 bases). The V gene lost 3 bases and the J gene lost 5 bases, with 13 bases spanning the gap. From germline, CDR1 is MNHNS and CDR2 SASEGT. CDR3 length: 14 residues. As DNA, the CDR3 is TGTGCCAGCAGTGATGCGGGGGGCGGAACTGAAGCTTTCTTT. This encodes CASSDAGGGTEAFF.

V is TRBV4-2 and J is TRBJ1-1; 11 positions match TRBD1. The J segment lost 5 bases and the V segment lost 0 bases, leaving 2 bases of the junction unmatched. The CDR3 contains 15 residues. Germline V gene sequence: CDR1 LGHNA, CDR2 YNFKEQ. The CDR3 region is CASSQEGTGGTEAFF. DNA for the CDR3: TGTGCCAGCAGCCAAGAAGGGACAGGGGGGACTGAAGCTTTCTTT.

The chain links TRBV30 to TRBJ1-4; maybe TRBD1 (5 bases). The CDR3 spans 17 residues. The germline V gene has CDR1 GTSNPN and CDR2 SVGIG (reference sequence). Trimming left V 0 bases short and J 6 bases short, with 20 bases between. CDR3 sequence reads: CAWSVLRTPRWDEKLFF. As DNA, the CDR3 is TGTGCCTGGAGTGTACTAAGGACACCGAGGTGGGATGAAAAACTGTTTTTT.

This chain uses TRBV7-9 with TRBJ1-5; D remains unclear. With 0 bases removed from V and 5 bases from J, the gap between germline ends came to 11 bases. The CDR3 runs 15 residues. The germline V gene has CDR1 SEHNR and CDR2 FQNEAQ (reference sequence). The DNA of the CDR3 is TGTGCCAGCAGCTTAGCCTATCCAACGGATCAGCCCCAGCATTTT. Translating it yields CASSLAYPTDQPQHF.

J is TRBJ2-6 and V is TRBV5-1; 7 positions match TRBD2. The CDR3 runs to 14 residues. The junction had 8 bases not matched to a gene; V was cut back by 7 bases and J by 7 bases. The germline V gene encodes CDR1 SGHRS and CDR2 YFSETQ. For the CDR3, the DNA is TGCGCCAGCGCATATCGGGGGGAAGCCAACGTCCTGACTTTC. It yields the protein CASAYRGEANVLTF. Together with reference TRBV5-1 and TRBJ2-6, the CDR3 gives the full variable domain: KAGVTQTPRYLIKTRGQQVTLSCSPISGHRSVSWYQQTPGQGLQFLFEYFSETQRNKGNFPGRFSGRQFSNSRSEMNVSTLELGDSALYLCASAYRGEANVLTFGAGSRLTVL.

The V call is TRBV3-1 (or the pseudogene TRBV3-2), the J call TRBJ2-3; 7 bases match TRBD2. The germline V gene has CDR1 LGHDT and CDR2 YNNKEL (reference sequence). The ends lost 4 bases at V and 1 base at J; junction bases unmatched: 2. The CDR3 sequence is 14 residues long. The CDR3 loop is CASSLTSGTDTQYF. The CDR3 DNA reads TGTGCCAGCAGCCTTACTAGCGGCACAGATACGCAGTATTTT.

The chain uses TRBV11-2 and TRBJ2-7, with D possibly matching TRBD1 (5 bases). This CDR3 contains 14 residues. The germline V and J ends were trimmed by 5 bases and 7 bases, with 18 bases remaining between them. Germline assignment: CDR1 SGHAT and CDR2 FQNNGV. CDR3 sequence: CASSPTTRVREQYF. CDR3 bases: TGTGCCAGCAGCCCAACCACCAGGGTAAGAGAGCAGTACTTC.

The rearrangement joins TRBV28 to TRBJ1-5; 9 nucleotides align to TRBD1. CDR1 is MDHEN, CDR2 SYDVKM, per germline. V shed 6 bases and J 3 bases; nucleotides not matched to a gene: 6. This CDR3 spans 15 amino acids. The CDR3 spells CASSPTGGFNQPQHF. The CDR3 nucleotides read TGTGCCAGCAGCCCGACAGGGGGATTCAATCAGCCCCAGCATTTT.

The chain uses TRBV6-1 and TRBJ2-5, with 7 bases fitting TRBD1. The CDR3 sequence is 14 residues long. With 3 bases clipped from V and 5 bases from J, the junction kept 6 bases outside the gene matches. Germline CDR1 MNHNS, CDR2 SASEGT. CDR3 DNA sequence: TGTGCCAGCAGTGAGGGACAGAGTGGCGAGACCCAGTACTTC. Amino acid sequence: CASSEGQSGETQYF.

The J gene is TRBJ1-2, the V gene TRBV5-4; 8 positions agree with TRBD1. CDR3 length: 17 residues. The junction had 16 bases not matched to a gene; V was cut back by 5 bases and J by 4 bases. Germline V CDR1 and CDR2: SGHNT, YYREEE (reference sequence). The CDR3 nucleotides are TGTGCCAGCAGTTACGGGACAGGCCAAGCCCTGGGCTATGGCTACACCTTC. It yields the protein CASSYGTGQALGYGYTF.

The J gene is TRBJ2-7, the V gene TRBV7-9, with 9 bases that match TRBD1. After removal of 4 bases from V and 7 bases from J, the junction contained 11 bases not matched to a gene. In germline, CDR1 is SEHNR, CDR2 FQNEAQ (reference sequence). This CDR3 region has 15 residues. CDR3 nucleotides: TGTGCCAGCAGCTCCCCGACAGGGGGTCTGGGGGAGCAGTACTTC. The encoded protein is CASSSPTGGLGEQYF.

This chain links TRBV18 with TRBJ2-1; 7 bases line up with TRBD2. The V gene end was trimmed by 8 bases and the J gene end by 6 bases; junction bases not matched to a gene: 4. The CDR3 runs to 12 residues. The germline gives CDR1 KGHSH, CDR2 LQKENI. CDR3 in amino acids: CASQASGNEQFF. In DNA, the CDR3 is TGTGCCAGCCAGGCTAGCGGCAATGAGCAGTTCTTC.